This T cell receptor (beta chain) emerged from a study of T cells in Graves' hyperthyroidism and ophthalmopathy. Across the study: The initial diagnosis was the point when peripheral blood was collected, ahead of any treatment.

Stable hyperthyroidism: no ophthalmopathy progression over 18 months of follow-up. Points on this clonotype: Possible read error: a much larger clone is one base away.

Amplification targeted TCR beta CDR3 regions from RNA transcripts. In the first-round RT-PCR of the TCR CDR3, the HTBI primer set was used. TCRdb reanalysed the multiplex PCR reads using MiXCR and keeps one entry per CDR3 protein. The table lists 250,000 to 300,000 distinct CDR3 sequences, approximately 14% of them singletons. V was pared by 7 bases and J by 5 bases, with 14 bases between. The CDR3 is 12 residues long. Looked up from germline, CDR1 is GTSNPN and CDR2 is SVGIG (reference sequence). The genes are TRBV30 and TRBJ2-5, with D possibly TRBD2 on 5 matching bases. Specimen: blood. The TCR was taken from a woman aged 40 to 50 with Graves' hyperthyroidism. The CDR3 loop reads CASGSTRETQYF. The CDR3 DNA sequence: TGTGCCTCGGGGTCAACGCGGGAGACCCAGTACTTC.